There are a few counts of the clone carrying this T cell receptor (beta chain). The data originate from a study of early T cells in non-severe SARS-CoV-2 infection. Study in general: With bulk RNA from unsorted whole blood as input, sequencing yielded unpaired chains.

The germline gives CDR1 MGHRA, CDR2 YSYEKL. The length of the CDR3 is 13 residues. V was trimmed by 4 bases and J by 4 bases, leaving 11 bases between them. TCRdb ran MiXCR on the 5' RACE reads and lists one entry per CDR3 protein. The data contain some 49,000 distinct CDR3 sequences, approximately 12% of them singletons. This receptor was taken from an adult who was a healthcare worker with PCR-confirmed SARS-CoV-2 infection or an uninfected control (not recorded which). The chain has TRBV4-1 and TRBJ2-7; tentatively, D is TRBD1 (6 bases). Sequencing input: whole blood. In DNA, the CDR3 is TGCGCCAGCAGCCCCCGAGGGGGTTACGAGCAGTACTTC. It yields the protein CASSPRGGYEQYF.